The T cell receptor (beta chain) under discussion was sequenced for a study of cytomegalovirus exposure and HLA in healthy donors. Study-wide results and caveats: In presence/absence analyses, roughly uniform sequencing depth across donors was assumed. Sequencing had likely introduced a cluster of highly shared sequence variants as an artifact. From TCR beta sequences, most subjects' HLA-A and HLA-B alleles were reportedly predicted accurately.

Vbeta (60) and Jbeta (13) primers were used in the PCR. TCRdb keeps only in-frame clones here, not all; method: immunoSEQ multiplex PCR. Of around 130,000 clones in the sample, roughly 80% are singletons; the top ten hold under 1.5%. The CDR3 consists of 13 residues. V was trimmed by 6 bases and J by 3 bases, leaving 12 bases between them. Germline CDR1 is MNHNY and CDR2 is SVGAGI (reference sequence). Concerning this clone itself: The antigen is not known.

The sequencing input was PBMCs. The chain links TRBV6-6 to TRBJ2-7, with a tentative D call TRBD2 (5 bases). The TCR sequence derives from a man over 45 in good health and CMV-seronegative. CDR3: CASSPGKLYEQYF. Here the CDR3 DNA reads TGTGCCAGCAGCCCGGGAAAGCTCTACGAGCAGTACTTC.